This is a list of T cell receptor beta chains from one sample in a study of early T cells in non-severe SARS-CoV-2 infection. TCRdb re-called the 5' RACE reads through MiXCR, storing one row per CDR3 protein. The sample records about 54,000 distinct CDR3 sequences, roughly 8% being singletons. Here the sequenced sample was whole blood, taken at baseline. Receptor source: an adult who was a healthcare worker with PCR-confirmed SARS-CoV-2 infection or an uninfected control (not recorded which). Both conserved end residues are part of each CDR3. The D gene is left open where the match is weak. Size values are once, few and many counts, or a class for expanded clones, and some rows have none.

D gene: -
V gene: TRBV6-2/TRBV6-3
clone size: -
J gene: TRBJ2-7
CDR3 protein: CASSTDNYEQYF
CDR3 DNA: TGTGCCAGCAGTACGGACAACTACGAGCAGTACTTC

D gene: TRBD2
V gene: TRBV10-3
clone size: few
J gene: TRBJ2-5
CDR3 protein: CAISARTSEETQYF
CDR3 DNA: TGTGCCATCAGCGCCCGGACTAGCGAAGAGACCCAGTACTTC

D gene: -
V gene: TRBV15
clone size: many
J gene: TRBJ1-4
CDR3 protein: CATSRDESDEKLFF
CDR3 DNA: TGTGCCACCAGCAGAGACGAATCGGATGAAAAACTGTTTTTT

D gene: -
V gene: TRBV7-9
clone size: -
J gene: TRBJ2-3
CDR3 protein: CASSLGNLLSTDTQYF
CDR3 DNA: TGTGCCAGCAGCTTAGGAAATTTGTTATCGACAGATACGCAGTATTTT

D gene: -
V gene: TRBV7-3
clone size: -
J gene: TRBJ2-7
CDR3 protein: CASSLGVNYEQYF
CDR3 DNA: TGTGCCAGCAGCTTAGGGGTAAATTACGAGCAGTACTTC

D gene: -
V gene: TRBV6-2/TRBV6-3
clone size: many
J gene: TRBJ2-1
CDR3 protein: CASRDYNEQFF
CDR3 DNA: TGTGCCAGCAGAGACTACAATGAGCAGTTCTTC

D gene: -
V gene: TRBV7-9
clone size: -
J gene: TRBJ1-1
CDR3 protein: CASSLAQVLPAFF
CDR3 DNA: TGTGCCAGCAGCTTAGCCCAGGTATTGCCAGCTTTCTTT

D gene: -
V gene: TRBV9
clone size: many
J gene: TRBJ1-6
CDR3 protein: CASSLRENSPLHF
CDR3 DNA: TGTGCCAGCAGCTTGCGGGAGAATTCACCCCTCCACTTT

D gene: -
V gene: TRBV18
clone size: many
J gene: TRBJ2-7
CDR3 protein: CASSLQQGSSSYEQYF
CDR3 DNA: TGTGCCAGCTCACTACAACAGGGATCTAGCTCCTACGAGCAGTACTTC

D gene: TRBD2
V gene: TRBV20-1
clone size: few
J gene: TRBJ2-1
CDR3 protein: CSAGHPGLRGEGSYNEQFF
CDR3 DNA: TGCAGTGCTGGCCATCCGGGACTTCGCGGGGAGGGGTCCTACAATGAGCAGTTCTTC

D gene: -
V gene: TRBV18
clone size: many
J gene: TRBJ1-1
CDR3 protein: CASSPQGAEAFF
CDR3 DNA: TGTGCCAGCTCACCACAGGGGGCTGAAGCTTTCTTT

D gene: TRBD1
V gene: TRBV6-6
clone size: few
J gene: TRBJ1-1
CDR3 protein: CVLGSGGTEAFF
CDR3 DNA: TGTGTCCTAGGGTCAGGGGGCACTGAAGCTTTCTTT

D gene: -
V gene: TRBV2
clone size: -
J gene: TRBJ1-1
CDR3 protein: CASRSVALNTEAFF
CDR3 DNA: TGTGCCAGCAGATCGGTCGCCCTGAACACTGAAGCTTTCTTT

D gene: -
V gene: TRBV6-5
clone size: many
J gene: TRBJ2-1
CDR3 protein: CASSYSYPSGTGKYNEQFF
CDR3 DNA: TGTGCCAGCAGTTATTCCTATCCGTCCGGGACTGGTAAATACAATGAGCAGTTCTTC

D gene: -
V gene: TRBV12-3/TRBV12-4
clone size: -
J gene: TRBJ2-1
CDR3 protein: CASSPNRPDSYNEQFF
CDR3 DNA: TGTGCCAGCAGCCCCAACAGACCCGACTCCTACAATGAGCAGTTCTTC

D gene: -
V gene: TRBV12-3/TRBV12-4
clone size: many
J gene: TRBJ1-6
CDR3 protein: CASSFDNSPLHF
CDR3 DNA: TGTGCCAGCAGTTTTGATAATTCACCCCTCCACTTT

D gene: -
V gene: TRBV11-2
clone size: many
J gene: TRBJ2-1
CDR3 protein: CASSFPDYNEQFF
CDR3 DNA: TGTGCCAGCAGCTTCCCGGACTACAATGAGCAGTTCTTC

D gene: TRBD1
V gene: TRBV18
clone size: few
J gene: TRBJ2-3
CDR3 protein: CASSPAGGAADTQYF
CDR3 DNA: TGTGCCAGCTCACCAGCAGGGGGCGCGGCAGATACGCAGTATTTT

D gene: -
V gene: TRBV7-2
clone size: -
J gene: TRBJ1-1
CDR3 protein: CASSFSGEFTEAFF
CDR3 DNA: TGTGCCAGCAGCTTTTCCGGGGAGTTCACTGAAGCTTTCTTT

D gene: TRBD1
V gene: TRBV29-1
clone size: -
J gene: TRBJ2-3
CDR3 protein: CSVARGQGWFADTQYF
CDR3 DNA: TGCAGCGTTGCGAGGGGACAGGGTTGGTTCGCAGATACGCAGTATTTT

D gene: -
V gene: TRBV6-5
clone size: few
J gene: TRBJ1-3
CDR3 protein: CASRQYSGNTIYF
CDR3 DNA: TGTGCCAGCAGACAGTACTCTGGAAACACCATATATTTT

D gene: -
V gene: TRBV25-1
clone size: many
J gene: TRBJ1-4
CDR3 protein: CASSEYGQRNEKLFF
CDR3 DNA: TGTGCCAGCAGTGAATATGGACAGCGTAATGAAAAACTGTTTTTT